This T cell receptor beta chain was found in a study of T-cell memory formation after mild COVID-19. Study background: Largely, the TCR clusters proved donor specific.

As to this clonotype: Antigen specificity is unknown.

V was trimmed by 2 bases and J by 1 base, leaving 7 bases between them. This CDR3 has 14 amino acids. A single record per CDR3 protein comes from TCRdb applying MiXCR to the 5' RACE reads. The sample contains 150,000 to 200,000 distinct CDR3 sequences, around 15% of which appear only once. Study findings and constraints: The study found balanced CD4/CD8 in clones contracting day 15 to 85 and a CD4+ lean in later expanders. Most CD4+ clones that shrank were in CM and EM, while CD8+ ones turned up in EMRA. Several responding clones turned up in pre-infection memory, indicating that cross-reactive memory may have taken part.

The sequenced material came from PBMCs or a T cell subset sorted from them (not recorded which). V gene TRBV12-3 or TRBV12-4 combines with J gene TRBJ2-3; D uncertain. This TCR derives from an adult woman who had mild COVID-19 (a few samples of this study predate the infection). Cell type and time point are not known. The CDR3 here is CASSLRQGTDTQYF. The CDR3 DNA sequence: TGTGCCAGCAGTTTACGGCAGGGCACAGATACGCAGTATTTT.